This T cell receptor beta chain derives from a study of human T cells and chemical hapten exposure. This clonotype was picked up many times. What it binds is unknown. The study's findings and limits: Sensitization with DPC brought no change to TCRs above 1 in 1000 in frequency.

V gave up 3 bases and J gave up 2 bases; unmatched junction bases: 6. CDR3 length: 16 residues. CDR1 is SGHRS and CDR2 is YFSETQ in the germline V gene. MiXCR, applied by TCRdb to the RACE reads, yields one record per CDR3 protein. The sample holds 100,000 to 150,000 distinct CDR3 sequences, approximately 9.1% seen once. Time point: healthy volunteer bleed at 2 weeks. Unfractionated whole blood served as the source for total RNA extraction. This TCR was recovered from a male donor in good health. Some clones in this sample may be carry-over from other donors' samples. The specimen was whole blood. This chain joins TRBV5-1 and TRBJ2-5, with 11 bases identical to TRBD2. In nucleotides, the CDR3 is TGCGCCAGCAGCTATGGGACTAGCGGAGCTCAAGAGACCCAGTACTTC. This encodes CASSYGTSGAQETQYF. The full variable domain, its missing parts supplied by reference TRBV5-1 and TRBJ2-5, is KAGVTQTPRYLIKTRGQQVTLSCSPISGHRSVSWYQQTPGQGLQFLFEYFSETQRNKGNFPGRFSGRQFSNSRSEMNVSTLELGDSALYLCASSYGTSGAQETQYFGPGTRLLVL.